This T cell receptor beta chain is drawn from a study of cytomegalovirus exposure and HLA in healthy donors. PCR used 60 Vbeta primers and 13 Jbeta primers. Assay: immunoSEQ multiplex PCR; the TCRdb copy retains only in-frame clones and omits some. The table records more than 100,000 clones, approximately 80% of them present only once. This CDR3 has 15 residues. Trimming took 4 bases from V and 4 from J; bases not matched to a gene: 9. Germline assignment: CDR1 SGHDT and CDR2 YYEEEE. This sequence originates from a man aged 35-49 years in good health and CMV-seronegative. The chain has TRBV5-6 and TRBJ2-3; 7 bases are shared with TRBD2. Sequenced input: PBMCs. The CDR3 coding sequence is TGTGCCAGCAGCCCCGGACTAGACGCGGCAGATACGCAGTATTTT. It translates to CASSPGLDAADTQYF. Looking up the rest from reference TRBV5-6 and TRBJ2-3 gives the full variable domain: DAGVTQSPTHLIKTRGQQVTLRCSPKSGHDTVSWYQQALGQGPQFIFQYYEEEERQRGNFPDRFSGHQFPNYSSELNVNALLLGDSALYLCASSPGLDAADTQYFGPGTRLTVL.